This entry lists 16 T cell receptor beta chains sequenced from one sample in a study of blood T cell repertoires in COVID-19. Generated by immunoSEQ multiplex PCR, the TCRdb table keeps only in-frame clones and is missing some. This sample has under 300,000 clones, with around 84% found just once. The sample consisted of peripheral blood. Receptor source: a woman in her 70s with active or convalescent COVID-19.

This rearrangement joins TRBV10-3 to TRBJ2-7, with TRBD2 matching over 12 bases. The CDR3 is 15 amino acids. The V and J ends lost 2 bases and 4 bases, in that order; junction bases with no gene match: 3. Germline V gives CDR1 ENHRY, CDR2 SYGVKD. The CDR3 loop reads CAISEGLAGLYEQYF. As DNA, the CDR3 is TGTGCCATCAGTGAGGGACTAGCGGGACTTTACGAGCAGTACTTC.

The chain uses TRBV6-5 and TRBJ2-1; 9 nucleotides agree with TRBD1. Germline CDR1 MNHEY, CDR2 SVGAGI. The CDR3 has 15 amino acids. V gave up 6 bases and J gave up 4 bases; unmatched junction bases: 7. For the CDR3, the DNA is TGTGCCAGCAGGGATTCCGGGACAGGGTACAATGAGCAGTTCTTC. It yields the protein CASRDSGTGYNEQFF.

The chain carries TRBV24-1 and TRBJ2-1; a weak D match, TRBD1 (5 bases). The CDR3 spans 14 residues. The V gene lost 0 bases and the J gene lost 8 bases, with 10 bases spanning the gap. Germline assignment: CDR1 KGHDR and CDR2 SFDVKD. Here the CDR3 DNA reads TGTGCCACCAGTGATTTGTGGGGCGCGGATGAGCAGTTCTTC. The encoded protein is CATSDLWGADEQFF.

This clone was found once. This chain links TRBV6-5 with TRBJ2-2; unclear D gene. This CDR3 region has 13 residues. CDR1 and CDR2 from the germline V gene are MNHEY and SVGAGI. V was shortened by 5 bases and J by 6 bases, with 10 bases between the two germline ends. CDR3 sequence: CASSMSLAGELFF. As DNA, the CDR3 is TGTGCCAGCAGTATGAGTTTAGCCGGGGAGCTGTTTTTT.

This chain connects TRBV5-1 to TRBJ1-2; tentative D call: TRBD1 (5 bases). Trimming shortened V by 7 bases and J by 4 bases, and 11 bases separated the two germline ends. This CDR3 has 12 residues. Germline V gives CDR1 SGHRS, CDR2 YFSETQ. The CDR3 DNA reads as TGCGCCAGCGGGCGCGGGGGCTATGGCTACACCTTC. Translated: CASGRGGYGYTF.

The chain is built from TRBV19 and TRBJ1-2; D perhaps matches TRBD1 (6 bases). The V and J ends lost 3 bases and 3 bases respectively, with 20 bases between them. Germline V gene lookup returns CDR1 LNHDA and CDR2 SQIVND (reference sequence). The CDR3 has 17 amino acids. For the CDR3, the DNA is TGTGCCAGTAGTATCCTCCCGGGACAACCAAATTACTATGGCTACACCTTC. It specifies CASSILPGQPNYYGYTF.

The rearrangement links TRBV2 to TRBJ2-3; the match to TRBD2 covers 11 bases. CDR1 SNHLY and CDR2 FYNNEI come from the germline V gene. The CDR3 sequence is 15 residues long. V gave up 7 bases and J gave up 4 bases; unmatched junction bases: 7. The CDR3 nucleotides are TGTGCCAGCAAGGAGACTAGCGGGGTTGCAGATACGCAGTATTTT. This sequence encodes CASKETSGVADTQYF.

V is TRBV15 and J is TRBJ2-7; D is possibly TRBD1 (6 bases). The V end was cut by 0 bases, the J end by 5 bases, with 11 bases between. In germline, CDR1 is LNHNV, CDR2 YYDKDF (reference sequence). The length of the CDR3 is 14 residues. CDR3 residues: CATSRDWAGDEQYF. In DNA form, the CDR3 reads TGTGCCACCAGCAGAGATTGGGCAGGGGACGAGCAGTACTTC.

This chain links TRBV5-1 with TRBJ1-6; TRBD1 might be the D (6 bases). Germline V gene lookup returns CDR1 SGHRS and CDR2 YFSETQ. The CDR3 consists of 16 residues. Trimming left V 2 bases short and J 7 bases short, with 16 bases between. In DNA, the CDR3 is TGCGCCAGCAGCTTTGCAGGGGCCCCTGAAAATTCACCCCTCCACTTT. It codes for CASSFAGAPENSPLHF.

The chain combines TRBV10-2 with TRBJ2-7, with 9 positions matching TRBD1. The CDR3 spans 14 residues. CDR1 WSHSY and CDR2 SAAADI come from the germline V gene. V shed 4 bases, J shed 7 bases, and the junction held 8 bases outside the gene matches. DNA of the CDR3: TGCGCCAGCAGTGTAAGACAGGGGGAAAGGGAGCAGTACTTC. Amino acids: CASSVRQGEREQYF.

This chain joins TRBV4-2 and TRBJ2-3; D is possibly TRBD2 (5 bases). The length of the CDR3 is 15 residues. V was trimmed by 0 bases and J by 8 bases, leaving 15 bases between them. Germline V gene sequence: CDR1 LGHNA, CDR2 YNFKEQ. The CDR3 sequence: CASSQDKIRTFTQYF. The CDR3 bases are TGTGCCAGCAGCCAAGATAAGATTCGGACTTTTACGCAGTATTTT.

The J gene is TRBJ1-3, the V gene TRBV4-2; 8 bases map to TRBD1. Germline assignment: CDR1 LGHNA and CDR2 YNFKEQ. The CDR3 sequence is 14 residues long. J lost 6 bases, V lost 4 bases, and 5 bases had no gene match. The CDR3 nucleotides are TGTGCCAGCAGCCTCCCGGACAGGGAAAACACCATATATTTT. Protein sequence: CASSLPDRENTIYF.

The J gene is TRBJ1-1, the V gene TRBV20-1; no definite D call. Trimming stripped 7 bases from V and 7 bases from J, with 13 bases between. CDR1 and CDR2 from the germline V gene are DFQATT and SNEGSKA (reference sequence). The CDR3 runs 11 residues. This chain's CDR3 is CSVSRDSEAFF. CDR3 nucleotide sequence: TGCAGTGTCTCGAGGGATAGTGAAGCTTTCTTT.

The chain recombines TRBV3-1 (or the pseudogene TRBV3-2) with TRBJ2-1, with a tentative D call TRBD1 (6 bases). CDR3 length: 19 residues. The V end lost 0 bases, the J end lost 1 base, and 19 bases lay between the germline ends. CDR1 and CDR2 (germline): LGHDT, YNNKEL (reference sequence). In DNA, the CDR3 is TGTGCCAGCAGCCAAGAAAACAGGGTGGTCGCAATTTCCTACAATGAGCAGTTCTTC. Its translation is CASSQENRVVAISYNEQFF.

The chain carries TRBV18 and TRBJ1-1; D is ambiguous. The length of the CDR3 is 15 residues. Germline CDR1 reads KGHSH; CDR2 reads LQKENI. Trimming cost V 6 bases and J 3 bases, with 17 bases left between them. This chain's CDR3 is CASSPALNRDTEAFF. The CDR3 DNA reads as TGTGCCAGCTCCCCGGCCCTTAATCGGGACACTGAAGCTTTCTTT.

The rearrangement links TRBV19 to TRBJ2-7, with 9 positions matching TRBD1. V was pared by 4 bases and J by 1 base, with 8 bases of the junction left unmatched. The length of the CDR3 is 16 residues. Germline V gene lookup returns CDR1 LNHDA and CDR2 SQIVND (reference sequence). The CDR3 loop is CASSTITGGASYEQYF. In DNA, the CDR3 is TGTGCCAGTAGTACAATTACAGGGGGCGCTTCCTACGAGCAGTACTTC.